This TCR beta chain was found in a study of CXCR3-negative and CXCR3-positive naive CD8 T cells. Germline V gene lookup returns CDR1 SEHNR and CDR2 FQNEAQ (reference sequence). The CDR3 is 14 residues long. Regarding this clonotype: Its antigen is still unknown.

Via 5' RACE with UMI labels, TRB cDNA libraries were prepared. TCRdb derives one entry per CDR3 protein from the 5' RACE reads, leaving out DNA. The data show 100,000 to 150,000 distinct CDR3 sequences, and the top ten clones hold roughly 0.3%. Findings and caveats of the study: Both naive subsets had comparably high diversity; memory CD8+ cells much lower.

Sequenced input: naive CXCR3- CD8+ T cells from blood. The subset here: CD45RO-CCR7+CD27+CD95- naive CD8+ T cells lacking CXCR3 (TNR3-). The receptor comes from a human donor in good health. Some clones in this sample may be carry-over from other donors' samples. The chain employs TRBV7-9 and TRBJ2-7; TCRdb indicates TRBD1, and absent DNA this call remains unverified. The CDR3: CASSPLGQSYEQYF.